Below are 20 T cell receptor beta chains sequenced from a single sample in a study of T cell responses to AZD1222 COVID-19 vaccine. Using immunoSEQ multiplex PCR, the repertoire was profiled, and TCRdb retains in-frame clones only, with some absent. Here the sample spans around 91,000 clones, over 75% being singletons. The sample here was peripheral blood, taken on day 0 of AZD1222 vaccination. The receptors were gathered from an adult in good health.

The chain is built from TRBV7-8 and TRBJ1-6, with a tentative D call TRBD1 (5 bases). This CDR3 has 14 amino acids. V lost 4 bases and J lost 7, with 11 bases in between. Per the germline V gene, CDR1 is SGHVS and CDR2 is FQNEAQ. The CDR3 sequence: CASSSQGLNSPLHF. The CDR3 nucleotides are TGTGCCAGCAGCTCTCAGGGTCTGAATTCACCCCTCCACTTT.

V gene TRBV7-8 combines with J gene TRBJ2-3, with D unclear. The CDR3 sequence is 16 residues long. V gave up 0 bases and J gave up 2 bases, with 12 bases separating them. CDR1 SGHVS and CDR2 FQNEAQ come from the germline V gene. The CDR3 region has the DNA TGTGCCAGCAGCTTAGCGCTGGTGTGGGCCACAGATACGCAGTATTTT. Its translation is CASSLALVWATDTQYF.

This clone was seen more than once but under ten times. CDR3: CASSPPGGSSQLGEKLFF. In DNA, the CDR3 is TGTGCCAGCAGTCCCCCAGGGGGCTCCTCACAACTGGGTGAAAAACTGTTTTTT. The V and J genes are TRBV27 and TRBJ1-4, with 8 bases aligning to TRBD1. Unmatched junction bases numbered 18, after V lost 5 bases and J lost 7 bases. Germline-derived CDR1 and CDR2 are MNHEY and SMNVEV (reference sequence). CDR3 length: 18 amino acids.

This sequence joins TRBV6-2 or TRBV6-3 and TRBJ1-5, with D perhaps TRBD1 (5 bases). The V and J ends lost 3 bases and 6 bases respectively, with 9 bases between them. The CDR3 consists of 13 residues. The V gene's germline CDR1 is MNHEY and CDR2 SVGEGT. The CDR3 loop is CASSYSQVQPQHF. Here the CDR3 DNA reads TGTGCCAGCAGTTATTCACAGGTTCAGCCCCAGCATTTT.

The chain employs TRBV12-5 and TRBJ1-4; unclear D gene. The CDR3 has 12 amino acids. V lost 0 bases and J lost 13, with 9 bases in between. Looked up from germline, CDR1 is LGHNT and CDR2 is FRNRAP. The chain's CDR3 is CASGLVGNRLFF. The DNA for the CDR3 is TGTGCTAGTGGTTTGGTAGGCAACCGACTGTTTTTT. Full variable domain (missing parts from reference TRBV12-5 and TRBJ1-4): DARVTQTPRHKVTEMGQEVTMRCQPILGHNTVFWYRQTMMQGLELLAYFRNRAPLDDSGMPKDRFSAEMPDATLATLKIQPSEPRDSAVYFCASGLVGNRLFFGSGTQLSVL.

The chain joins TRBV2 to TRBJ1-6; D is possibly TRBD1 (5 bases). Germline CDR1 is SNHLY and CDR2 is FYNNEI. The CDR3 covers 12 residues. V dropped 7 bases and J dropped 10 bases, with 11 bases sitting between them. Written as DNA, the CDR3 is TGTGCCAGCAATTCAGGGTCCTCACCCCTCCACTTT. Translation gives CASNSGSSPLHF.

V and J are TRBV5-6 and TRBJ2-3; D possibly matches TRBD1 or TRBD2 (5 bases each). Per the germline V gene, CDR1 is SGHDT and CDR2 is YYEEEE. Trimming cost V 3 bases and J 2 bases, with 10 bases left between them. CDR3 length equals 14 residues. The CDR3 loop is CASSYPGTTDTQYF. The DNA for the CDR3 is TGTGCCAGCAGCTATCCCGGGACCACAGATACGCAGTATTTT.

J is TRBJ1-5 and V is TRBV3-1 (or the pseudogene TRBV3-2); 8 nucleotides line up with TRBD1. The CDR3 spans 16 residues. Germline V lookup: CDR1 LGHDT, CDR2 YNNKEL (reference sequence). V shed 6 bases, J shed 6 bases, and the junction held 13 bases outside the gene matches. This chain's CDR3 is CASSLGSRQGRQPQHF. In DNA, the CDR3 is TGTGCCAGCAGTCTCGGATCACGACAGGGGCGTCAGCCCCAGCATTTT.

In its sample, this clone was seen once. The gene calls are TRBV1 and TRBJ2-2; the table's D call TRBD2 went unverified against the DNA. TRBV1 is noted as a pseudogene. The CDR3 extends over 19 amino acids. This chain's CDR3 is CTSSMKASGPCLDTGELFF. DNA for the CDR3: TGCACCAGCAGCATGAAGGCTAGCGGGCCTTGTTTGGACACCGGGGAGCTGTTTTTT.

This sequence joins TRBV2 and TRBJ2-5; TRBD1 matches 9 bases. The CDR3 is made up of 13 amino acids. Losses at the gene ends were 6 bases for V and 1 base for J; bases not matched to a gene: 0. Germline assignment: CDR1 SNHLY and CDR2 FYNNEI. The CDR3 nucleotides read TGTGCCAGCAGGGGACAGGGCCAAGAGACCCAGTACTTC. This sequence encodes CASRGQGQETQYF.

The chain recombines TRBV6-5 with TRBJ2-7, with D unclear. Looked up from germline, CDR1 is MNHEY and CDR2 is SVGAGI. CDR3 length: 15 amino acids. Trimming removed 2 bases from V and 2 bases from J, with 13 bases in between. The CDR3 loop reads CASSYSAQPAYEQYF. The DNA for the CDR3 is TGTGCCAGCAGTTACAGCGCACAGCCCGCCTACGAGCAGTACTTC.

The genes are TRBV3-1 (or the pseudogene TRBV3-2) and TRBJ2-7; D unresolved. Germline V CDR1 and CDR2: LGHDT, YNNKEL (reference sequence). The CDR3 contains 12 residues. Trimming took 6 bases from V and 2 from J, leaving 8 bases between them. Here the CDR3 DNA reads TGTGCCAGCAGTCTACGGACCTACGAGCAGTACTTC. It yields the protein CASSLRTYEQYF.

The chain has TRBV10-3 and TRBJ1-6; no firm D call. V was trimmed by 0 bases and J by 7 bases, leaving 7 bases between them. The CDR3 contains 14 residues. The germline V gene encodes CDR1 ENHRY and CDR2 SYGVKD. CDR3 sequence reads: CAISESYPNSPLHF. CDR3 coding DNA: TGTGCCATCAGTGAGTCTTATCCCAATTCACCCCTCCACTTT.

As for this clone: This CDR3 is also generated by other DNA sequences in the sample. The chain joins TRBV27 to TRBJ1-4; D perhaps matches TRBD1 (5 bases). Germline CDR1 MNHEY, CDR2 SMNVEV (reference sequence). CDR3 length equals 14 residues. Trimming shortened V by 5 bases and J by 0 bases, and 7 bases separated the two germline ends. The CDR3 here is CASSGGATNEKLFF. In DNA, the CDR3 is TGTGCCAGCAGTGGGGGGGCAACTAATGAAAAACTGTTTTTT.

By share of the sample, this clone is medium-sized. The rearrangement joins TRBV4-1 to TRBJ2-5, with D possibly TRBD2 on 6 matching bases. The CDR3 spans 16 residues. CDR1 MGHRA and CDR2 YSYEKL come from the germline V gene. Trimming took off 0 bases at V and 6 bases at J, with 17 bases between the two ends. The CDR3 DNA is TGCGCCAGCAGCCAAGAGTTCGGTATGGGGGGACAGACCCAGTACTTC. Translation gives CASSQEFGMGGQTQYF.

A remark on this clone: The CDR3 ends on some other residue instead of the conserved phenylalanine or tryptophan, so this is likely a read error. Because the CDR3's place on the DNA is in doubt, the DNA is left out and the CDR3 is given as listed by TCRdb. The rearrangement joins TRBV21-1 to TRBJ2-7. TRBV21-1 is labeled a pseudogene. The CDR3 extends over 10 residues, inclusive of both ends. CDR3 in amino acids: CASSDRDGPL.

J is TRBJ1-1 and V is TRBV10-1; D is perhaps TRBD1 (5 bases). Trimming shortened V by 1 base and J by 5 bases, and 20 bases separated the two germline ends. Germline V gives CDR1 WNHNN, CDR2 SYGVQD (reference sequence). The CDR3 loop spans 17 amino acids. The CDR3 spells CASSEFCREGSGTEAFF. The CDR3, as DNA: TGCGCCAGCAGTGAGTTTTGCAGGGAAGGAAGTGGGACTGAAGCTTTCTTT.

This clone was detected only a few times. The CDR3 spells CATSVSGRFPDTQYF. The CDR3 DNA reads as TGTGCCACCAGTGTAAGCGGGAGATTCCCAGATACGCAGTATTTT. The gene calls are TRBV24-1 and TRBJ2-3; 8 positions agree with TRBD2. V was clipped by 5 bases and J by 4 bases; unmatched bases: 7. The CDR3 length is 15 residues. Germline-derived CDR1 and CDR2 are KGHDR and SFDVKD.

The chain has TRBV28 and TRBJ1-5; D is unresolved. Per germline, CDR1 MDHEN and CDR2 SYDVKM. V lost 3 bases to trimming and J lost 9 bases, with 9 bases between them. CDR3 length: 12 amino acids. For the CDR3, the DNA is TGTGCCAGCAGTTTGGTAGCCCGGCCCCAGCATTTT. Protein: CASSLVARPQHF.

V is TRBV7-9 and J is TRBJ2-3, with D uncertain. The CDR3 is 12 residues long. The V gene lost 5 bases and the J gene lost 0 bases, with 3 bases spanning the gap. Looked up from germline, CDR1 is SEHNR and CDR2 is FQNEAQ (reference sequence). This CDR3 is CASSPSTDTQYF. The CDR3 DNA reads TGTGCCAGCAGCCCCAGCACAGATACGCAGTATTTT.